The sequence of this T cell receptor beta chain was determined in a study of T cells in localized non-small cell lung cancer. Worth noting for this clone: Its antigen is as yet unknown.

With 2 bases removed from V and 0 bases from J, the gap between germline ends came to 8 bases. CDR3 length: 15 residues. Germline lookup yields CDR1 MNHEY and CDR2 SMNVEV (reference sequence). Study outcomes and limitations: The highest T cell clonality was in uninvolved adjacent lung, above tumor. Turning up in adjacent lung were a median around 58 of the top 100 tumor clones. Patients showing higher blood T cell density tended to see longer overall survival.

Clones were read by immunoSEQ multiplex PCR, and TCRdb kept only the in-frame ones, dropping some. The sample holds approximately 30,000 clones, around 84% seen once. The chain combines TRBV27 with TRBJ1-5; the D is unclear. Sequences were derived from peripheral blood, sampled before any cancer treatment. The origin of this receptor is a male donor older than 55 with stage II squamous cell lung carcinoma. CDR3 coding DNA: TGTGCCAGCAGTTTAATATTCCCTAGCAATCAGCCCCAGCATTTT. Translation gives CASSLIFPSNQPQHF.